This T cell receptor beta chain stems from a study of T-cell reconstitution after alpha-beta-depleted transplantation in children. TCRbeta library preparation incorporated unique molecular identifiers. TCRdb redid the calling of the PCR reads with MiXCR, one entry per CDR3 protein. The sample has more than 450,000 distinct CDR3 sequences, around 17% seen once. The CDR3 contains 16 residues. Germline V gene lookup returns CDR1 SGHVS and CDR2 FNYEAQ. The V end was cut by 4 bases, the J end by 0 bases, with 13 bases between. The gene calls are TRBV7-6 and TRBJ1-3, with D perhaps TRBD1 (6 bases). The clonotype comes from a human donor who donated a stem cell graft to a child with acute lymphoblastic leukemia. The specimen was PBMCs from the stem cell graft donor, collected from the stem cell graft. As DNA, the CDR3 is TGTGCCAGCAGCTCACAGGGCCCCGGCTCTGGAAACACCATATATTTT. This codes for CASSSQGPGSGNTIYF.